A selection of T cell receptor beta chains follows, all from one sample in a study of T cells expressing NK-cell markers. Reprocessing the 5' RACE reads, TCRdb reports a single entry for every CDR3 protein and omits DNA. The listing contains roughly 280,000 distinct CDR3 sequences. Specimen: blood T cells: a sorted CD56 or NKG2C T cell subset, CD4+ or CD8+ T cells, or bulk PBMC T cells (not recorded which). These receptors all come from a man aged 18 to 35 in good health. The CDR3 runs from the conserved cysteine through the conserved F or W.

CDR3 length	V gene	J gene	CDR3 protein
18	TRBV7-8	TRBJ2-1	CASSAGLAGGVTYNEQFF
16	TRBV24-1	TRBJ2-3	CATSEADRQFTDTQYF
15	TRBV29-1	TRBJ2-4	CSEEGDRLAKNIQYF
15	TRBV4-3	TRBJ1-5	CASSQEQGRNQPQHF
15	TRBV18	TRBJ1-1	CASSPPSGRNTEAFF
14	TRBV10-3	TRBJ2-2	CATGGTANTGELFF
15	TRBV12-3/TRBV12-4	TRBJ1-3	CASRQGSSSGNTIYF
13	TRBV5-1	TRBJ1-2	CASSLTGLGGYTF
19	TRBV12-3/TRBV12-4	TRBJ2-3	CASSLLPGTSAEGALAQYF
16	TRBV3-1	TRBJ1-2	CASSQETPKGDYGYTF
14	TRBV7-2	TRBJ2-7	CASSREGGYYEQYF
12	TRBV20-1	TRBJ2-1	CSARTLNNEQFF
12	TRBV20-1	TRBJ2-7	CSASPNSYEQYF
12	TRBV5-1	TRBJ2-1	CASRTVSDEQFF
17	TRBV7-8	TRBJ2-1	CASSFSTSGSPYNEQFF
13	TRBV12-3/TRBV12-4	TRBJ2-1	CASSPGSGYEQFF
18	TRBV6-2/TRBV6-3	TRBJ1-5	CASSSAAAGTGVRQPQHF
16	TRBV12-3/TRBV12-4	TRBJ2-1	CASSLEGRRGLNEQFF
11	TRBV7-2	TRBJ2-7	CASSLSSEQYF
16	TRBV11-2	TRBJ1-1	CASSLDLGQANTEAFF
16	TRBV4-3	TRBJ2-7	CASSQSYPGQGYEQYF
15	TRBV4-3	TRBJ1-4	CASSQGELIYPKLFF
12	TRBV3-1	TRBJ2-1	CASSPRGHEQFF
14	TRBV4-2	TRBJ1-1	CASSPGPLGTEAFF
16	TRBV7-2	TRBJ2-1	CASSLPRQVAYNEQFF
12	TRBV10-3	TRBJ2-1	CAARTSIDEQFF
16	TRBV19	TRBJ2-3	CASSRGLRDSTDTQYF
13	TRBV29-1	TRBJ2-3	CSVGTPGSPSQYF
15	TRBV29-1	TRBJ1-6	CSVAIGQGDNSPLHF
15	TRBV6-5	TRBJ2-7	CASSYSDTSLSEQYF
18	TRBV11-1	TRBJ2-5	CASSLEAWPAIRRETQYF
16	TRBV7-3	TRBJ2-7	CASSSAPGLAVYEQYF
17	TRBV7-2	TRBJ2-5	CASSLQRAGGPQETQYF
16	TRBV27	TRBJ2-1	CASSSQGAIPYNEQFF
15	TRBV20-1	TRBJ2-3	CSASTGGAGTDTQYF
15	TRBV9	TRBJ2-1	CASKSSGLAFNEQFF
12	TRBV29-1	TRBJ2-7	CSAETGVHEQYF
14	TRBV7-2	TRBJ2-7	CASSEGTSGSHTYF
14	TRBV16	TRBJ2-4	CASSPPGQINIQYF
13	TRBV20-1	TRBJ2-5	CSARDGPQETQYF
13	TRBV24-1	TRBJ2-2	CATRRTNTGELFF
15	TRBV20-1	TRBJ2-7	CSARKREDRPYEQYF
14	TRBV7-2	TRBJ2-2	CASSAPPSHGELFF
15	TRBV7-2	TRBJ1-5	CASSLTAGLNQPQHF
17	TRBV15	TRBJ2-6	CATEMGQTSSGANVLTF
15	TRBV29-1	TRBJ2-1	CSVEGRASSYNEQFF
16	TRBV4-2	TRBJ1-2	CASSSYPDGQNYGYTF
14	TRBV6-1	TRBJ1-5	CASREQGVDQPQHF
16	TRBV3-1	TRBJ2-3	CASSQDLRGNTDTQYF